One and the same sample provided the 32 T cell receptor beta chains below, sequenced in a study of neoadjuvant anti-PD-1 for oral cavity cancer. The repertoire was sequenced with immunoSEQ multiplex PCR; TCRdb's copy has only in-frame clones and lacks some. The table records 14,000 to 15,000 clones, less than 85% of them present only once. The sample was PBMCs, taken before nivolumab (anti-PD-1) treatment. Receptors were obtained from a person aged 35-79 years with oral cavity squamous cell carcinoma.

The chain carries TRBV6-1 and TRBJ1-2; D is possibly TRBD1 (5 bases). The CDR3 spans 11 residues. Germline CDR1 reads MNHNS; CDR2 reads SASEGT. The V end was cut by 7 bases, the J end by 8 bases, with 11 bases between. DNA of the CDR3: TGTGCCAGCAAGCCGGGGGGGGGCTACACCTTC. Protein sequence: CASKPGGGYTF.

The gene calls are TRBV29-1 and TRBJ2-7; no clear D. V was trimmed by 8 bases and J by 4 bases, leaving 24 bases between them. The CDR3 contains 15 residues. Germline CDR1 SQVTM, CDR2 ANQGSEA. The CDR3 DNA reads as TGCAGCCTCTGGGCTGGGCCCCCAACTCATTACGAGCAGTACTTC. Residues: CSLWAGPPTHYEQYF.

The genes are TRBV7-4 and TRBJ1-5; tentatively, D is TRBD1 (6 bases). The V gene's germline CDR1 is SGHVT and CDR2 SQSDAQ. The CDR3 is 15 residues long. V was cut by 6 bases and J by 7 bases, with 19 bases left in between. CDR3 protein: CASRPLGGGRQPQHF. CDR3 coding DNA: TGTGCCAGCAGACCTCTGGGGGGGGGCAGGCAGCCCCAGCATTTT.

V usage is TRBV15 and J usage is TRBJ2-2, with 7 bases aligning to TRBD1. The CDR3 runs 15 residues. J lost 6 bases, V lost 1 base, and 5 bases had no gene match. CDR1 LNHNV and CDR2 YYDKDF come from the germline V gene (reference sequence). The CDR3 here is CATSRGDQGAGELFF. The CDR3 coding sequence is TGTGCCACCAGCAGAGGGGACCAGGGGGCCGGGGAGCTGTTTTTT.

The chain employs TRBV30 and TRBJ2-5; maybe TRBD2 (5 bases). V was trimmed by 0 bases and J by 1 base, leaving 9 bases between them. This CDR3 is 14 amino acids long. The germline gives CDR1 GTSNPN, CDR2 SVGIG (reference sequence). The CDR3 reads CAWSVLDFQETQYF. Here the CDR3 DNA reads TGTGCCTGGAGTGTACTGGACTTCCAAGAGACCCAGTACTTC. Full variable domain (rest looked up from reference TRBV30 and TRBJ2-5): SQTIHQWPATLVQPVGSPLSLECTVEGTSNPNLYWYRQAAGRGLQLLFYSVGIGQISSEVPQNLSASRPQDRQFILSSKKLLLSDSGFYLCAWSVLDFQETQYFGPGTRLLVL.

This chain uses TRBV14 with TRBJ2-2; D remains ambiguous. The CDR3 sequence is 13 residues long. Trimming shortened V by 3 bases and J by 3 bases, and 5 bases separated the two germline ends. Germline V lookup: CDR1 SGHDN, CDR2 FVKESK. The CDR3 sequence is CASSHRYTGELFF. The CDR3 DNA reads as TGTGCCAGCAGCCATAGGTACACCGGGGAGCTGTTTTTT.

The chain links TRBV21-1 to TRBJ1-2; the D call of TRBD1 is as the table states it, not checked on the DNA. TRBV21-1 is an annotated pseudogene. This CDR3 has 19 amino acids. The CDR3, as DNA: TGTGCCAGCAGCAAAGAAGCGACCCATACAGGGGGAGCTTGCTATGGCTACACCTTC. Amino acids: CASSKEATHTGGACYGYTF.

This clone was observed a few times. This rearrangement joins TRBV4-1 to TRBJ2-7; the D is unclear. The germline CDR1 and CDR2 sequences are MGHRA and YSYEKL. This CDR3 comprises 12 residues. With 4 bases removed from V and 2 bases from J, the gap between germline ends came to 6 bases. The CDR3 DNA is TGCGCCAGCAGCCTGTTTCCCTACGAGCAGTACTTC. This codes for CASSLFPYEQYF.

The V gene is TRBV5-1, the J gene TRBJ2-1; the D gene is possibly TRBD1 (7 bases). The germline V gene encodes CDR1 SGHRS and CDR2 YFSETQ. The CDR3 runs to 15 residues. V lost 4 bases and J 0 bases, leaving 11 bases between the germline ends. The CDR3 DNA is TGCGCCAGCAGCCGACAGGGAGGCTCCTACAATGAGCAGTTCTTC. As protein: CASSRQGGSYNEQFF.

The rearrangement uses TRBV6-5 and TRBJ2-5, with D possibly being TRBD2 (6 bases). Germline V lookup: CDR1 MNHEY, CDR2 SVGAGI. Trimming shortened V by 2 bases and J by 1 base, and 14 bases separated the two germline ends. This CDR3 contains 16 residues. CDR3 sequence: CASSYSRGTGQETQYF. CDR3 sequence (DNA): TGTGCCAGCAGTTACAGCCGGGGGACCGGCCAAGAGACCCAGTACTTC.

This clone has more than one count but fewer than ten. The CDR3: CASSVDVGAAEAFF. The CDR3 nucleotides read TGTGCCAGCAGCGTAGATGTAGGGGCGGCTGAAGCTTTCTTT. The chain has TRBV9 and TRBJ1-1; a weak D match, TRBD1 (5 bases). Germline CDR1 is SGDLS and CDR2 is YYNGEE. The V end was cut by 0 bases, the J end by 6 bases, with 12 bases between. The length of the CDR3 is 14 residues. The whole variable domain, filled in from reference TRBV9 and TRBJ1-1, reads DSGVTQTPKHLITATGQRVTLRCSPRSGDLSVYWYQQSLDQGLQFLIQYYNGEERAKGNILERFSAQQFPDLHSELNLSSLELGDSALYFCASSVDVGAAEAFFGQGTRLTVV.

The V and J genes are TRBV10-3 and TRBJ2-1; 8 bases line up with TRBD1. The CDR3 is 15 amino acids. Trimming cost V 2 bases and J 7 bases; bases outside gene matches: 7. Germline CDR1 is ENHRY and CDR2 is SYGVKD. The CDR3 loop reads CAISEPGQGLNEQFF. DNA for the CDR3: TGTGCCATCAGTGAGCCAGGACAGGGCCTAAATGAGCAGTTCTTC.

The V call is TRBV29-1, the J call TRBJ1-2; TRBD1 agrees at 9 bases. The CDR3 runs 18 residues. The J segment lost 5 bases and the V segment lost 3 bases, leaving 19 bases of the junction unmatched. Germline-derived CDR1 and CDR2 are SQVTM and ANQGSEA. The CDR3 protein is CSVELGGTGRGGLYGYTF. DNA of the CDR3: TGCAGCGTTGAGTTGGGGGGGACAGGGCGAGGTGGGTTATATGGCTACACCTTC.

V usage is TRBV6-5 and J usage is TRBJ2-6; D gene ambiguous. The CDR3 has 16 amino acids. Looked up from germline, CDR1 is MNHEY and CDR2 is SVGAGI. V was clipped by 2 bases and J by 2 bases, with 10 bases between them. The CDR3 bases are TGTGCCAGCAGTTACGACGACTCTCCTGGGGCCAACGTCCTGACTTTC. It specifies CASSYDDSPGANVLTF.

V gene TRBV4-1 combines with J gene TRBJ2-7; 16 positions match TRBD2. V dropped 1 base and J dropped 7; count of bases not matched to a gene: 1. Germline V CDR1 and CDR2: MGHRA, YSYEKL. The CDR3 loop spans 15 amino acids. CDR3 sequence: CASSQVGLAGGEQYF. In DNA, the CDR3 is TGCGCCAGCAGCCAAGTGGGACTAGCGGGAGGGGAGCAGTACTTC.

This sequence joins TRBV11-2 and TRBJ2-5; the D is unclear. V lost 4 bases and J 5 bases, leaving 17 bases between the germline ends. The CDR3 contains 15 residues. Per the germline V gene, CDR1 is SGHAT and CDR2 is FQNNGV. DNA for the CDR3: TGTGCCAGCAGCTCCAATCGAGGCCCGGTGGAGACCCAGTACTTC. This encodes CASSSNRGPVETQYF.

CDR3 sequence (DNA): TGTGCCTGGAGAGGGTGGGGGAGAGATACGCAGTATTTT. Translation: CAWRGWGRDTQYF. The chain is built from TRBV30 and TRBJ2-3; perhaps D is TRBD1 or TRBD2 (5 bases each). The germline V and J ends were trimmed by 3 bases and 5 bases, with 12 bases remaining between them. Germline V lookup: CDR1 GTSNPN, CDR2 SVGIG (reference sequence). This CDR3 comprises 13 residues.

The rearrangement joins TRBV5-6 to TRBJ2-7; possible D gene TRBD1, 6 bases. The CDR3 has 14 residues. CDR1 is SGHDT, CDR2 YYEEEE, per germline. The V end was cut by 7 bases, the J end by 3 bases, with 17 bases between. The CDR3: CASARGMLIYEQYF. The CDR3 DNA reads as TGTGCCAGCGCGAGGGGGATGCTAATCTACGAGCAGTACTTC. Based on the CDR3 plus reference TRBV5-6 and TRBJ2-7, the full variable domain is DAGVTQSPTHLIKTRGQQVTLRCSPKSGHDTVSWYQQALGQGPQFIFQYYEEEERQRGNFPDRFSGHQFPNYSSELNVNALLLGDSALYLCASARGMLIYEQYFGPGTRLTVT.

The chain joins TRBV9 to TRBJ1-4, with D uncertain. Germline CDR1 is SGDLS and CDR2 is YYNGEE. The CDR3 runs 14 residues. Trimming pared 3 bases from V and 8 bases from J, leaving 14 bases between. CDR3: CASSGILGEEKLFF. In nucleotides, the CDR3 is TGTGCCAGCAGCGGCATCCTCGGGGAAGAAAAACTGTTTTTT. Using reference TRBV9 and TRBJ1-4 for the parts outside the CDR3, the full variable domain is DSGVTQTPKHLITATGQRVTLRCSPRSGDLSVYWYQQSLDQGLQFLIQYYNGEERAKGNILERFSAQQFPDLHSELNLSSLELGDSALYFCASSGILGEEKLFFGSGTQLSVL.

Only one count was recorded for this clone. This rearrangement joins TRBV27 to TRBJ1-5; D is unclear. The germline V gene has CDR1 MNHEY and CDR2 SMNVEV (reference sequence). This CDR3 has 18 residues. Trimming took off 4 bases at V and 7 bases at J, with 26 bases between the two ends. CDR3 in amino acids: CASSSVGWYGQRGQPQHF. CDR3 nucleotide sequence: TGTGCCAGCAGTTCCGTCGGGTGGTACGGGCAGAGAGGACAGCCCCAGCATTTT.

Only a few counts were recorded for this clone. The chain carries TRBV5-1 and TRBJ2-7, with 10 bases identical to TRBD1. Trimming at V came to 4 bases and at J to 1 base, leaving 11 bases not matched to a gene. This CDR3 has 17 residues. Germline CDR1 reads SGHRS; CDR2 reads YFSETQ. This CDR3 reads CASSVPGQGTVSYEQYF. The CDR3 DNA follows: TGCGCCAGCAGCGTCCCGGGACAGGGGACCGTTTCCTACGAGCAGTACTTC.

The chain has TRBV19 and TRBJ2-5; TRBD1 or TRBD2 may be the D gene (5 bases each). CDR3 length: 15 residues. Trimming cost V 0 bases and J 4 bases, with 12 bases left between them. Germline V gives CDR1 LNHDA, CDR2 SQIVND (reference sequence). The CDR3 DNA follows: TGTGCCAGTAGTATAGAGGGACGTAGAGGAGAGACCCAGTACTTC. It encodes CASSIEGRRGETQYF.

This chain uses TRBV7-9 with TRBJ2-7; D gene uncertain. Germline CDR1 reads SEHNR; CDR2 reads FQNEAQ (reference sequence). Between the trimmed V and J ends, which lost 2 bases and 3 bases, there was a span of 5 bases. CDR3 size: 12 residues. The CDR3 loop is CASSLIFYEQYF. CDR3 coding DNA: TGTGCCAGCAGCTTAATATTCTACGAGCAGTACTTC.

V usage is TRBV28 and J usage is TRBJ2-7, with 13 bases matching TRBD2. The trim removed 5 bases at V and 5 bases at J, leaving 9 bases unmatched. The CDR3 consists of 16 residues. Germline CDR1 is MDHEN and CDR2 is SYDVKM. The CDR3 is CASSILTSGRAHEQYF. The CDR3 DNA sequence: TGTGCCAGCAGTATACTAACTAGCGGGAGGGCCCACGAGCAGTACTTC.

The V and J genes are TRBV7-8 and TRBJ2-3; 12 positions match TRBD1. This CDR3 region has 16 residues. The V segment lost 5 bases and the J segment 4 bases; nucleotides outside the gene matches: 7. Germline V gene sequence: CDR1 SGHVS, CDR2 FQNEAQ. The CDR3 protein is CASSGPGQGASDTQYF. As DNA, the CDR3 is TGTGCCAGCAGCGGACCGGGACAGGGGGCGTCAGATACGCAGTATTTT.

This clone was seen more than once but under ten times. This chain uses TRBV28 with TRBJ1-1; maybe TRBD1 (5 bases). Trimming removed 3 bases from V and 7 bases from J, with 15 bases in between. The germline gives CDR1 MDHEN, CDR2 SYDVKM. CDR3 length: 14 amino acids. CDR3 in DNA: TGTGCCAGCAGTTTGGACCAAAGGGGATATGAAGCTTTCTTT. Its translation: CASSLDQRGYEAFF. Supplemented by reference TRBV28 and TRBJ1-1, the full variable domain reads DVKVTQSSRYLVKRTGEKVFLECVQDMDHENMFWYRQDPGLGLRLIYFSYDVKMKEKGDIPEGYSVSREKKERFSLILESASTNQTSMYLCASSLDQRGYEAFFGQGTRLTVV.

This chain connects TRBV5-1 to TRBJ1-2; perhaps TRBD1 as D (5 bases). Germline assignment: CDR1 SGHRS and CDR2 YFSETQ. The CDR3 has 15 residues. V was cut by 0 bases and J by 8 bases, with 17 bases left in between. The DNA of the CDR3 is TGCGCCAGCAGCTTGGCCTCAACCAGAGGGGAAGGCTACACCTTC. This translates into CASSLASTRGEGYTF.

The V and J genes are TRBV6-4 and TRBJ2-3; 11 nucleotides line up with TRBD1. V trimming: 3 bases; J trimming: 2 bases; junction bases outside the gene matches: 1. In germline, CDR1 is MRHNA, CDR2 SNTAGT. The CDR3 has 15 amino acids. The CDR3 DNA reads as TGTGCCAGCAGTGAAGGACAGGGGGCCACAGATACGCAGTATTTT. Protein product: CASSEGQGATDTQYF.

This chain links TRBV5-1 with TRBJ1-4, with 7 bases fitting TRBD1. The V segment lost 0 bases and the J segment 8 bases; nucleotides outside the gene matches: 7. CDR1 is SGHRS, CDR2 YFSETQ, per germline. The CDR3 has 15 residues. CDR3 sequence (DNA): TGCGCCAGCAGCTTGGAGAGGGGGCGCTTAGAAAAACTGTTTTTT. As protein: CASSLERGRLEKLFF.

The chain combines TRBV11-2 with TRBJ2-1, with no clear D. The CDR3 runs 15 residues. The V gene's germline CDR1 is SGHAT and CDR2 FQNNGV. With 1 base removed from V and 5 bases from J, the gap between germline ends came to 12 bases. CDR3 region: CASSLGRLGDNEQFF. The CDR3 nucleotides read TGTGCCAGCAGCTTAGGAAGGTTGGGCGACAATGAGCAGTTCTTC.

This clone occurred a few times. This sequence joins TRBV7-9 and TRBJ2-2, with D unresolved. Between the trimmed V and J ends, which lost 2 bases and 0 bases, there was a span of 13 bases. In germline, CDR1 is SEHNR, CDR2 FQNEAQ (reference sequence). The length of the CDR3 is 17 residues. CDR3 sequence reads: CASSLHPGRSNTGELFF. Written as DNA, the CDR3 is TGTGCCAGCAGCTTACACCCAGGACGGTCGAACACCGGGGAGCTGTTTTTT.

This clone has a handful of counts. J is TRBJ2-7 and V is TRBV7-6, with TRBD1 matching 10 bases. V lost 5 bases, J lost 2 bases, and 9 bases stayed unmatched. Germline V gene lookup returns CDR1 SGHVS and CDR2 FNYEAQ. The CDR3 loop spans 16 amino acids. CDR3 DNA sequence: TGTGCCAGCAGCCCAATTAGGACAGGGGGGGCCTACGAGCAGTACTTC. This gives the protein CASSPIRTGGAYEQYF.